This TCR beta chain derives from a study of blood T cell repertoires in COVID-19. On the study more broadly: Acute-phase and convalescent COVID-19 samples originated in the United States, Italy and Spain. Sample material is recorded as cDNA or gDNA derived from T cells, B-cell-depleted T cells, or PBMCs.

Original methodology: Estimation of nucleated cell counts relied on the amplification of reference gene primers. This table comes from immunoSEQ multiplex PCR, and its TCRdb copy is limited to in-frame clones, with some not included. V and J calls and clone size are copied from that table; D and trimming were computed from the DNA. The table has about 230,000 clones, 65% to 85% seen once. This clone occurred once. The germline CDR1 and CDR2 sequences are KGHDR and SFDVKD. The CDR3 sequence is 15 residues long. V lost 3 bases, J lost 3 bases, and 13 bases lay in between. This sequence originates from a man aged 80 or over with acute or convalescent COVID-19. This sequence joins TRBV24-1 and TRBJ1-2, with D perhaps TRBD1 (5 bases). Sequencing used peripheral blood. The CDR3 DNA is TGTGCCACCAGTGATCCGAAGGCGGGGGACTATGGCTACACCTTC. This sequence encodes CATSDPKAGDYGYTF.